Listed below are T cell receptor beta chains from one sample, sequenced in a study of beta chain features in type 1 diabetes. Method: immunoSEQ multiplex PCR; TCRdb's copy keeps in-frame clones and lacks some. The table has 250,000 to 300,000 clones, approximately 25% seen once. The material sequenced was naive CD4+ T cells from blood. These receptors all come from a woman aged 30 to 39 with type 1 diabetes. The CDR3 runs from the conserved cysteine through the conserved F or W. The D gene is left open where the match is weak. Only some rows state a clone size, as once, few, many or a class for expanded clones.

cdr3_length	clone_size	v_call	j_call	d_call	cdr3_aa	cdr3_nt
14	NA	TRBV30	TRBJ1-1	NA	CAWSDSPMNTEAFF	TGTGCCTGGAGTGACAGCCCGATGAACACTGAAGCTTTCTTT
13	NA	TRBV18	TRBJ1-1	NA	CASLLRENTEAFF	TGTGCCAGCCTTCTCCGGGAGAACACTGAAGCTTTCTTT
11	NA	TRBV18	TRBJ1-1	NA	CASSLSLEAFF	TGTGCCAGCTCACTCTCACTAGAAGCTTTCTTT
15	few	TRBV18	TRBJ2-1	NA	CASSPLYVANNEQFF	TGTGCCAGCTCCCCGTTATACGTGGCCAACAATGAGCAGTTCTTC
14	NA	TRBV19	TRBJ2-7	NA	CASSHVPDSYEQYF	TGTGCCAGTAGCCACGTACCCGACAGCTACGAGCAGTACTTC
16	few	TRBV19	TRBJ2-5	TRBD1	CASSGTERWRSETQYF	TGTGCCAGTTCCGGGACAGAGAGGTGGCGGTCGGAGACCCAGTACTTC
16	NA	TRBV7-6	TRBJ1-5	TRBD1	CASSLGQGASTQPQHF	TGTGCCAGCAGCCTAGGACAGGGGGCTTCAACTCAGCCCCAGCATTTT
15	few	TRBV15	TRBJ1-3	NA	CATSRDSGSGNTIYF	TGTGCCACCAGCAGAGATTCCGGCTCTGGAAACACCATATATTTT
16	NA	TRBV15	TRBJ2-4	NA	CATSRGVVGGENIQYF	TGTGCCACCAGCAGAGGGGTTGTAGGGGGGGAAAACATTCAGTACTTC
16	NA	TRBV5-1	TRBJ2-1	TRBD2	CASSLVAGGPGNEQFF	TGCGCCAGCAGCTTGGTAGCGGGAGGGCCTGGGAATGAGCAGTTCTTC
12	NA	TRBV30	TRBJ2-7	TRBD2	CAWSGGRGEQYF	TGTGCCTGGAGCGGCGGGAGGGGGGAGCAGTACTTC
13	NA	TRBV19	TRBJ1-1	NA	CASSYAENTEAFF	TGTGCCAGTAGTTATGCAGAGAACACTGAAGCTTTCTTT